This TCR beta chain is from a study of monozygotic twins with inflammatory bowel disease. Study-level findings and limits: Patients got different immunosuppressive treatments, which may have made their repertoires more variable.

TCRdb re-called the 5' RACE reads and catalogs CDR3 proteins one per entry, DNA excluded. The sample includes 350,000 to 400,000 distinct CDR3 sequences. The CDR3 extends over 14 amino acids. CDR1 and CDR2 from the germline V gene are SQVTM and ANQGSEA. Remarks on this clonotype: Its specificity is unknown.

What was sequenced was blood. The clonotype was recovered from a human donor with ulcerative colitis or Crohn's disease, or a healthy co-twin of an affected twin (not recorded which). The chain couples TRBV29-1 to TRBJ1-1; TCRdb indicates TRBD1, and absent DNA this call remains unverified. The CDR3 region is CSVERWGLGTEAFF.